These T cell receptor beta chains were read from a single sample in a study of T cells in localized non-small cell lung cancer. The repertoire was sequenced with immunoSEQ multiplex PCR; TCRdb's copy has only in-frame clones and lacks some. The table shows about 82,000 clones, with over 70% occurring only once. Sample: PBMCs, taken before any cancer treatment. Source of these receptors: a man aged 35 to 69 with stage II squamous cell lung carcinoma. The CDR3 runs from the conserved cysteine through the conserved F or W. The order of the fields is V gene, J gene, clone size, CDR3 protein. Size tells how often a clone was seen (once, few, many) or the class of an expanded clone, and some rows leave it out.

v_gene: TRBV18
j_gene: TRBJ1-1
abundance: -
CDR3aa: CASSSAAKNTEAFF

v_gene: TRBV7-9
j_gene: TRBJ1-4
abundance: -
CDR3aa: CASSTRDRSGEKLFF

v_gene: TRBV6-5
j_gene: TRBJ1-4
abundance: -
CDR3aa: CASSPGGTGNEKLFF

v_gene: TRBV5-1
j_gene: TRBJ1-4
abundance: -
CDR3aa: CASSRSGSTNEKLFF

v_gene: TRBV29-1
j_gene: TRBJ1-5
abundance: -
CDR3aa: CSVADRQNQPQHF

v_gene: TRBV6-5
j_gene: TRBJ2-3
abundance: -
CDR3aa: CASSQMDRSTDTQYF

v_gene: TRBV6-1
j_gene: TRBJ1-2
abundance: -
CDR3aa: CASSDLTYGYTF

v_gene: TRBV15
j_gene: TRBJ2-5
abundance: -
CDR3aa: CATSRYSGGEETQYF

v_gene: TRBV4-2
j_gene: TRBJ2-1
abundance: -
CDR3aa: CASSQDQPTYNEQFF

v_gene: TRBV4-2
j_gene: TRBJ1-6
abundance: many
CDR3aa: CASREGVLLYNSPLHF

v_gene: TRBV7-9
j_gene: TRBJ2-2
abundance: -
CDR3aa: CASSFGYGRSGTGELFF

v_gene: TRBV19
j_gene: TRBJ2-3
abundance: -
CDR3aa: CASSIGTGADTQYF

v_gene: TRBV4-1
j_gene: TRBJ2-5
abundance: few
CDR3aa: CASSQILRTRVQETQYF

v_gene: TRBV4-3
j_gene: TRBJ2-2
abundance: -
CDR3aa: CASSQDRFSWGQGGELFF